Following are 27 T cell receptor beta chains from one sample sequenced in a study of regulatory T cells in long-lasting Graves disease (dated by TCRdb to 2020 to 2022). Libraries came from multiplex PCR. The sequencing machine was an Illumina HiSeq 4000. iRepertoire HTBI primers and Arm-PCR amplification of CDR3 regions were used to construct TCR beta libraries. TCRdb's own reprocessing of the public reads used fastp at Q25 and MiXCR and kept productive beta chains. Entries are consolidated by CDR3 protein sequence, retaining the most common genes and DNA. Here the sample has roughly 350,000 distinct CDR3 sequences; around 15% occur a single time. 20% of the sample is in the top ten clones. What this sample's time point label stands for: newly diagnosed GD, antithyroid drugs for less than 3 months. RNA was extracted from PBMCs in TRIzol for both TCR sequencing and RNA sequencing. The sample also formed part of further work on T cells in Graves' hyperthyroidism and ophthalmopathy.

Material: peripheral blood mononuclear cells (PBMCs), obtained at new diagnosis, from a patient treated with antithyroid drugs. Source of these receptors: a young woman with Graves disease. Donor details come from another sample of the same person, matched by shared clones.

This sequence joins TRBV11-2 and TRBJ2-2; TRBD1 matches at 9 bases. The length of the CDR3 is 16 residues. Per germline, CDR1 SGHAT and CDR2 FQNNGV. The junction had 0 bases not matched to a gene; V was cut back by 0 bases and J by 1 base. In DNA form, the CDR3 reads TGTGCCAGCAGCTTAGAGGGACAGGGGAACACCGGGGAGCTGTTTTTT. Its translation: CASSLEGQGNTGELFF.

Only a few counts were recorded for this clonotype. The rearrangement links TRBV30 to TRBJ1-4, with D unclear. The CDR3 covers 13 residues. V was cut by 5 bases and J by 3 bases, with 10 bases left in between. The V gene's germline CDR1 is GTSNPN and CDR2 SVGIG (reference sequence). DNA of the CDR3: TGTGCCTGGGGTGGGGAGGCTAATGAAAAACTGTTTTTT. Its protein product is CAWGGEANEKLFF.

This sequence joins TRBV19 and TRBJ1-2, with 7 bases identical to TRBD1. V was clipped by 9 bases and J by 0 bases; unmatched bases: 16. The CDR3 has 17 amino acids. Per germline, CDR1 LNHDA and CDR2 SQIVND (reference sequence). The CDR3 coding sequence is TGTGCCAGCCGCCTGGGAGGGGGCAATTTTGCTAACTATGGCTACACCTTC. Protein: CASRLGGGNFANYGYTF.

There are a few counts of this clonotype. This rearrangement joins TRBV7-3 to TRBJ1-6; TRBD1 matches 7 bases. Germline lookup yields CDR1 SGHTA and CDR2 FQGTGA. This CDR3 comprises 14 residues. With 3 bases clipped from V and 14 bases from J, the junction kept 10 bases outside the gene matches. The CDR3 nucleotides read TGTGCCAGCAGCTTCCGAAACAGGGGTTCGACCCTCCACTTT. Protein sequence: CASSFRNRGSTLHF. The full variable domain, with the rest looked up from reference TRBV7-3 and TRBJ1-6, is GAGVSQTPSNKVTEKGKYVELRCDPISGHTALYWYRQSLGQGPEFLIYFQGTGAADDSGLPNDRFFAVRPEGSVSTLKIQRTERGDSAVYLCASSFRNRGSTLHFGNGTRLTVT.

The chain links TRBV19 to TRBJ2-1; possibly TRBD1 for D (6 bases). Trimming stripped 6 bases from V and 6 bases from J, with 15 bases between. The germline gives CDR1 LNHDA, CDR2 SQIVND (reference sequence). The CDR3 is 14 amino acids. DNA of the CDR3: TGTGCCAGTAGGGACAGTAAAGCATGCAATGAGCAGTTCTTC. This translates into CASRDSKACNEQFF.

This clonotype was found many times. The chain uses TRBV7-2 and TRBJ2-1; TRBD1 might be the D (6 bases). The germline V gene encodes CDR1 SGHTA and CDR2 FQGNSA. Trimming cost V 1 base and J 6 bases, with 13 bases left between them. CDR3 size: 15 residues. Here the CDR3 reads CASSLVFSQGNEQFF. CDR3 nucleotides: TGTGCCAGCAGCTTAGTGTTCTCACAGGGCAATGAGCAGTTCTTC.

The table lists this clonotype with a few counts. This chain connects TRBV6-1 to TRBJ2-7, with TRBD1 matching 10 bases. The CDR3 spans 16 residues. Germline V gene data show CDR1 as MNHNS and CDR2 as SASEGT. Trimming cost V 6 bases and J 3 bases; bases outside gene matches: 11. The CDR3 loop reads CASRPPPGQGIYEQYF. As DNA, the CDR3 is TGTGCCAGCAGGCCTCCCCCGGGACAGGGGATCTACGAGCAGTACTTC.

This clonotype was seen only a few times. V usage is TRBV19 and J usage is TRBJ2-2; 7 bases align to TRBD1. CDR3 length equals 14 residues. The germline CDR1 and CDR2 sequences are LNHDA and SQIVND (reference sequence). V lost 5 bases and J lost 5; bases outside the gene matches: 5. CDR3 amino acids: CASSPDRETGELFF. CDR3 coding DNA: TGTGCCAGTAGTCCCGACAGGGAGACCGGGGAGCTGTTTTTT.

This clonotype turned up a few times. The chain is built from TRBV9 and TRBJ2-1, with D maybe TRBD2 (7 bases). Germline CDR1 SGDLS, CDR2 YYNGEE. Deletions cut 0 bases from V and 2 bases from J, with 12 bases between. This CDR3 is built from 16 residues. The CDR3 loop reads CASSVEGGGTYNEQFF. The CDR3 nucleotides read TGTGCCAGCAGCGTAGAGGGCGGGGGCACCTACAATGAGCAGTTCTTC.

This clonotype appeared many times. This chain uses TRBV6-5 with TRBJ2-1; TRBD2 matches at 7 bases. V lost 0 bases, J lost 3 bases, and 11 bases stayed unmatched. Per the germline V gene, CDR1 is MNHEY and CDR2 is SVGAGI. The CDR3 loop spans 18 amino acids. The CDR3 loop is CASSYSPLTSARYNEQFF. The CDR3 DNA is TGTGCCAGCAGTTACTCGCCCCTTACTAGCGCTCGCTACAATGAGCAGTTCTTC.

This clonotype was seen ten or more times. The gene calls are TRBV5-1 and TRBJ1-1; 7 bases line up with TRBD1. Germline assignment: CDR1 SGHRS and CDR2 YFSETQ. V lost 4 bases and J lost 6; bases outside the gene matches: 12. This CDR3 has 15 amino acids. CDR3 in amino acids: CASSPGGTEGAEAFF. DNA for the CDR3: TGCGCCAGCAGCCCGGGGGGGACAGAGGGCGCTGAAGCTTTCTTT.

The chain couples TRBV20-1 to TRBJ1-1; no clear D. Germline CDR1 reads DFQATT; CDR2 reads SNEGSKA (reference sequence). The CDR3 is 15 amino acids. The ends were cut back, 5 bases at V and 7 bases at J, with 23 bases in the middle. CDR3 coding DNA: TGCAGTGCTCGAGGAGTGCGTGGCAGGATCGATGAAGCTTTCTTT. Its protein is CSARGVRGRIDEAFF.

This clonotype was seen repeatedly, ten times or more. The rearrangement uses TRBV6-5 and TRBJ1-1, with TRBD1 as a possible D gene (5 bases). In germline, CDR1 is MNHEY, CDR2 SVGAGI. V was cut by 2 bases and J by 3 bases, with 13 bases left in between. The CDR3 is 15 residues long. The CDR3 loop reads CASSYGQGGYTEAFF. The CDR3 region has the DNA TGTGCCAGCAGTTACGGGCAGGGTGGATACACTGAAGCTTTCTTT.

This clonotype was counted ten times or more. The chain recombines TRBV3-1 with TRBJ2-1; D call uncertain. The CDR3 extends over 15 amino acids. V shed 0 bases and J shed 1 base, with 7 bases lying between them. In germline, CDR1 is LGHDT, CDR2 YNNKEL (reference sequence). The CDR3 sequence is CASSQDLLSYNEQFF. CDR3 bases: TGTGCCAGCAGCCAAGATCTGCTTTCCTACAATGAGCAGTTCTTC.

Ten or more counts support this clonotype. This chain connects TRBV18 to TRBJ1-4, with TRBD1 matching over 7 bases. Trimming removed 6 bases from V and 5 bases from J; junction bases left unmatched: 6. The CDR3 runs 14 residues. The V gene's germline CDR1 is KGHSH and CDR2 LQKENI. In nucleotides, the CDR3 is TGTGCCAGCTCGTCGACAGGGTCGAATGAAAAACTGTTTTTT. Amino acids: CASSSTGSNEKLFF.

There are many counts of this clonotype. This chain connects TRBV5-1 to TRBJ2-1, with 11 positions matching TRBD2. Per the germline V gene, CDR1 is SGHRS and CDR2 is YFSETQ. This CDR3 comprises 20 residues. V lost 1 base and J lost 4; bases outside the gene matches: 16. CDR3 loop: CASSLTRGLADLISYNEQFF. DNA for the CDR3: TGCGCCAGCAGCTTGACCAGGGGACTAGCGGACCTAATTTCATACAATGAGCAGTTCTTC.

This clonotype was detected a few times. The rearrangement links TRBV15 to TRBJ2-1; 9 nucleotides align to TRBD2. V dropped 4 bases and J dropped 0; count of bases not matched to a gene: 4. The CDR3 runs to 16 residues. Per the germline V gene, CDR1 is LNHNV and CDR2 is YYDKDF (reference sequence). The CDR3: CATSTRGRGSYNEQFF. The CDR3 bases are TGTGCCACCAGCACCCGCGGGAGGGGCTCCTACAATGAGCAGTTCTTC.

The rearrangement uses TRBV20-1 and TRBJ1-2, with 7 bases lining up with TRBD1. CDR1 and CDR2 (germline): DFQATT, SNEGSKA (reference sequence). The CDR3 loop spans 12 amino acids. Germline trimming cut 4 bases from V and 6 bases from J; bases unmatched to any gene: 5. The CDR3 loop is CSAKRGQHGYTF. The CDR3 DNA reads as TGCAGTGCTAAAAGGGGGCAACATGGCTACACCTTC.

The table lists this clonotype with many counts. V and J are TRBV7-9 and TRBJ2-2, with 9 bases matching TRBD1. This CDR3 region has 15 residues. J gave up 2 bases and V 6 bases, and 4 bases lay outside the gene matches. Germline V gene data show CDR1 as SEHNR and CDR2 as FQNEAQ (reference sequence). The CDR3 sequence: CASRTTGGNTGELFF. The CDR3 nucleotides are TGTGCCAGCAGAACAACAGGGGGCAACACCGGGGAGCTGTTTTTT.

V and J are TRBV19 and TRBJ2-1, with D perhaps matching TRBD2 (6 bases). From germline, CDR1 is LNHDA and CDR2 SQIVND (reference sequence). The CDR3 length is 15 residues. Between the trimmed V and J ends, which lost 3 bases and 4 bases, there was a span of 13 bases. DNA for the CDR3: TGTGCCAGTAGTATGGCCGGGGGTAGGTACAATGAGCAGTTCTTC. Translated: CASSMAGGRYNEQFF.

This clonotype was seen ten or more times. The rearrangement joins TRBV12-3 or TRBV12-4 to TRBJ1-3; no firm D call. The CDR3 runs 12 residues. V lost 8 bases and J 0 bases, leaving 5 bases between the germline ends. The CDR3 DNA sequence: TGTGCCAGCCAACCCTCTGGAAACACCATATATTTT. Protein: CASQPSGNTIYF.

J is TRBJ2-3 and V is TRBV14; 8 nucleotides line up with TRBD2. The CDR3 is 13 residues long. V was clipped by 0 bases and J by 12 bases; unmatched bases: 5. The germline V gene has CDR1 SGHDN and CDR2 FVKESK. Here the CDR3 reads CASSQDRTSLQYF. In DNA form, the CDR3 reads TGTGCCAGCAGCCAAGATCGGACTAGCCTACAGTATTTT. The full variable domain, in which reference TRBV14 and TRBJ2-3 provide the parts outside the CDR3, is EAGVTQFPSHSVIEKGQTVTLRCDPISGHDNLYWYRRVMGKEIKFLLHFVKESKQDESGMPNNRFLAERTGGTYSTLKVQPAELEDSGVYFCASSQDRTSLQYFGPGTRLTVL.

This clonotype has a count of ten or more. The chain employs TRBV20-1 and TRBJ2-1; 8 bases are a match to TRBD2. From germline, CDR1 is DFQATT and CDR2 SNEGSKA (reference sequence). This CDR3 contains 15 residues. V lost 5 bases, J lost 5 bases, and 11 bases stayed unmatched. The CDR3 DNA follows: TGCAGTGCTGAAGTCCCGGGAGGGCCTAACAATGAGCAGTTCTTC. The encoded protein is CSAEVPGGPNNEQFF.

The chain joins TRBV30 to TRBJ2-5; D remains ambiguous. V was shortened by 8 bases and J by 13 bases, with 26 bases between the two germline ends. Germline-derived CDR1 and CDR2 are GTSNPN and SVGIG (reference sequence). The CDR3 length is 13 residues. CDR3 amino acids: CASSPSGPRALYF. The CDR3 DNA is TGTGCCAGTAGTCCCTCCGGTCCTCGAGCTTTGTACTTC.

With respect to this clonotype: At one of its ends the junction is not consistent with the germline gene, which may arise from a read error. The chain joins TRBV7-7 to TRBJ2-3, with D uncertain. The V gene's germline CDR1 is SSHAT and CDR2 FNYEAQ (reference sequence). There are 15 residues in the CDR3. CDR3 amino acids: CASSLVPSKTDTQYF. The CDR3 nucleotides read TGTGCTAGCAGCTTAGTTCCCTCTAAAACAGATACGCAGTATTTT.

Regarding this clonotype: As the CDR3 is not closed by the conserved phenylalanine or tryptophan, this likely results from a read error. V gene TRBV13 combines with J gene TRBJ2-5; 12 nucleotides align to TRBD2. This CDR3 region has 18 residues. The J segment lost 4 bases and the V segment lost 0 bases, leaving 9 bases of the junction unmatched. Germline-derived CDR1 and CDR2 are PRHDT and FYEKMQ (reference sequence). CDR3 DNA: TGTGCCAGCAGCTTAGGGTCTAGCGGGAGGGATAGAAGAGAGACCCAGTACTTA. Translating it yields CASSLGSSGRDRRETQYL.

This clonotype was observed at least ten times. This chain connects TRBV7-9 to TRBJ2-2; possible D gene TRBD2, 6 bases. This CDR3 has 17 residues. The germline V gene encodes CDR1 SEHNR and CDR2 FQNEAQ (reference sequence). V dropped 1 base and J dropped 1 base, with 13 bases sitting between them. CDR3 loop: CASSLVRAGLNTGELFF. The CDR3 nucleotides read TGTGCCAGCAGCTTAGTCCGAGCGGGCCTGAACACCGGGGAGCTGTTTTTT. The whole variable domain, remainder taken from reference TRBV7-9 and TRBJ2-2, is DTGVSQNPRHKITKRGQNVTFRCDPISEHNRLYWYRQTLGQGPEFLTYFQNEAQLEKSRLLSDRFSAERPKGSFSTLEIQRTEQGDSAMYLCASSLVRAGLNTGELFFGEGSRLTVL.